The rows below give T cell receptor beta chains drawn from one sample of a study of T cells in Graves' hyperthyroidism and ophthalmopathy. Each CDR3 protein is one row after TCRdb ran MiXCR on the multiplex PCR reads. The sample carries around 300,000 distinct CDR3 sequences, 13% recorded once. Material: blood. The source of these receptors is a woman in her thirties with Graves' hyperthyroidism that later progressed to Graves' ophthalmopathy. CDR3s include the opening cysteine and the closing phenylalanine or tryptophan. D genes are given only for firm matches. Size is stated for part of the rows, as once, few or many counts, or as a class when the clone is expanded.

cdr3_aa cdr3_nt v_call clone_size d_call j_call cdr3_length
CASSLSGIRGYTF TGTGCCAGCAGTTTATCTGGGATCCGCGGCTACACCTTC TRBV27 many . TRBJ1-2 13
CASSLATRTYEQYF TGTGCCAGCAGCTTAGCGACCAGGACCTACGAGCAGTACTTC TRBV11-2 many . TRBJ2-7 14
CSARIQENQEGLKKLFF TGCAGTGCTAGAATCCAAGAGAACCAGGAGGGGCTGAAAAAACTGTTTTTT TRBV20-1 . . TRBJ1-4 17
CASSLGAGEVNEQFF TGTGCCAGCAGCTTGGGGGCGGGAGAGGTGAATGAGCAGTTCTTC TRBV7-9 many . TRBJ2-1 15
CAWRPPARETQYF TGTGCCTGGAGACCTCCAGCGCGGGAGACCCAGTACTTC TRBV30 few . TRBJ2-5 13
CASNLPARGQVNNSPLHF TGCGCCAGCAACCTACCCGCCAGGGGGCAAGTAAACAATTCACCCCTCCACTTT TRBV7-9 . TRBD1 TRBJ1-6 18
CASSYSAHRDTKLTMRYTF TGTGCCAGCAGTTACTCGGCGCACCGGGACACTAAACTAACTATGCGCTACACCTTC TRBV6-5 many . TRBJ1-2 19
CAISGDRASYEQYF TGTGCCATCAGTGGGGACCGAGCCTCCTACGAGCAGTACTTC TRBV10-3 many . TRBJ2-7 14
CASRAGWGEQETQYF TGTGCCAGCAGGGCAGGGTGGGGGGAGCAAGAGACCCAGTACTTC TRBV6-1 many . TRBJ2-5 15
CASSPGTSNYNEQFF TGTGCCAGCAGTCCCGGGACTAGTAACTACAATGAGCAGTTCTTC TRBV6-1 many TRBD2 TRBJ2-1 15
CASSDGSSQETQYF TGTGCCAGCAGTGATGGGTCATCTCAAGAGACCCAGTACTTC TRBV28 . . TRBJ2-5 14
CASKELRSGNTIYF TGTGCCAGCAAGGAGCTACGCTCTGGAAACACCATATATTTT TRBV12-3/TRBV12-4 many . TRBJ1-3 14
CASSQSVAGVTDTQYF TGCGCCAGCAGCCAATCCGTAGCGGGAGTGACAGATACGCAGTATTTT TRBV4-1 . TRBD2 TRBJ2-3 16
CASSFLSGKETQYF TGTGCTAGCAGCTTCCTTAGCGGGAAAGAGACCCAGTACTTC TRBV7-7 . TRBD2 TRBJ2-5 14
CSARDQRLAGGSSYNEQFF TGCAGTGCTAGAGATCAGCGACTAGCGGGGGGGAGCTCCTACAATGAGCAGTTCTTC TRBV20-1 . TRBD2 TRBJ2-1 19
CASWGRGRANEQFF TGTGCCAGCTGGGGTCGAGGCAGGGCCAATGAGCAGTTCTTC TRBV28 many . TRBJ2-1 14
CASRGTGYVNTEAFF TGTGCCAGCAGGGGGACAGGGTATGTGAACACTGAAGCTTTCTTT TRBV6-1 many TRBD1 TRBJ1-1 15
CASSEGQGRVMSNQPQHF TGTGCCAGCAGTGAAGGGCAGGGGAGGGTCATGAGCAATCAGCCCCAGCATTTT TRBV25-1 . . TRBJ1-5 18
CASSFGGLDNEQFF TGTGCCAGCAGTTTCGGGGGACTCGACAATGAGCAGTTCTTC TRBV28 many . TRBJ2-1 14
CASSPPYGYNEQFF TGTGCCAGTAGTCCACCATACGGCTACAATGAGCAGTTCTTC TRBV19 few . TRBJ2-1 14
CASSDSGSYEQYF TGTGCCAGCAGCGATAGCGGGTCCTACGAGCAGTACTTC TRBV28 many TRBD2 TRBJ2-7 13
CASSVTRVRGSWGQFF TGTGCCAGCAGTGTAACTAGAGTTCGTGGGTCGTGGGGGCAGTTCTTC TRBV12-3/TRBV12-4 many . TRBJ2-1 16
CASSPRGGIAGELFF TGTGCCAGCAGCCCGAGGGGGGGGATTGCCGGGGAGCTGTTTTTT TRBV9 . . TRBJ2-2 15
CASSLDGTQETQYF TGTGCCAGCAGCTTAGACGGTACCCAAGAGACCCAGTACTTC TRBV7-3 many . TRBJ2-5 14
CSASRDLAPYEQYF TGCAGTGCTTCCCGGGACTTGGCCCCTTACGAGCAGTACTTC TRBV20-1 many . TRBJ2-7 14
CATASRGGANVLTF TGTGCCACCGCATCTCGAGGGGGGGCCAACGTCCTGACTTTC TRBV15 . . TRBJ2-6 14
CAWGPPELLGNTIYF TGTGCCTGGGGCCCGCCGGAGCTTCTTGGAAACACCATATATTTT TRBV30 . . TRBJ1-3 15
CASSFGQGASYEQYF TGTGCCAGCAGTTTCGGACAGGGGGCCTCCTACGAGCAGTACTTC TRBV27 many TRBD1 TRBJ2-7 15
CASSKGGGQRGNQPQHF TGTGCCAGTAGTAAGGGAGGGGGACAGAGAGGGAATCAGCCCCAGCATTTT TRBV19 many TRBD1 TRBJ1-5 17
CSARGFTFGGNEQFF TGCAGTGCTAGAGGATTTACGTTTGGGGGCAATGAGCAGTTCTTC TRBV20-1 few . TRBJ2-1 15
CSVEDELVGDEQFF TGCAGCGTTGAAGATGAGTTGGTGGGAGACGAGCAGTTCTTC TRBV29-1 many . TRBJ2-1 14
CASSGQANSPLHF TGTGCCAGCAGTGGACAGGCGAATTCACCCCTCCACTTT TRBV12-3/TRBV12-4 . TRBD1 TRBJ1-6 13
CAINMWTEAFF TGTGCCATCAATATGTGGACTGAAGCTTTCTTT TRBV30 many . TRBJ1-1 11
CASSSEEVRQPQHF TGTGCCAGCTCATCCGAGGAAGTACGTCAGCCCCAGCATTTT TRBV18 many . TRBJ1-5 14
CASSLVSAGNYGYTF TGTGCCAGCAGCTTAGTTTCAGCGGGGAACTATGGCTACACCTTC TRBV7-2 many . TRBJ1-2 15
CASSQKIRTGKGNQPQHF TGTGCCAGCAGTCAGAAAATAAGAACAGGGAAAGGCAATCAGCCCCAGCATTTT TRBV6-1 few . TRBJ1-5 18
CASSRPGNEKLFF TGTGCCAGCTCCCGGCCCGGGAATGAAAAACTGTTTTTT TRBV6-1 . . TRBJ1-4 13
CASSQVWTSGYNEQFF TGCGCCAGCAGCCAAGTTTGGACTAGCGGATACAATGAGCAGTTCTTC TRBV4-3 many TRBD2 TRBJ2-1 16
CASSLYRAEQYF TGTGCCAGCAGCTTATACCGGGCGGAGCAGTACTTC TRBV7-2 many . TRBJ2-7 12
CASSFLSGAVYNEQFF TGCGCCAGCAGCTTCCTTAGCGGGGCTGTTTACAATGAGCAGTTCTTC TRBV5-1 many TRBD2 TRBJ2-1 16
CASSLARGRTSNQPQHF TGTGCCAGCAGCTTGGCGAGGGGGCGGACGAGCAATCAGCCCCAGCATTTT TRBV5-6 few TRBD1 TRBJ1-5 17
CAWSPGYGYTF TGTGCCTGGAGCCCAGGTTATGGCTACACCTTC TRBV30 many . TRBJ1-2 11
CASYERGGTGELFF TGTGCCAGCTATGAGCGGGGAGGTACCGGGGAGCTGTTTTTT TRBV6-1 . TRBD2 TRBJ2-2 14
CASKDTSSYNEQFF TGTGCCAGTAAGGACACGAGCTCCTACAATGAGCAGTTCTTC TRBV28 many . TRBJ2-1 14
CASSRAEGAGGELFF TGCGCCAGCAGCCGAGCGGAGGGGGCAGGCGGGGAGCTGTTTTTT TRBV4-1 few . TRBJ2-2 15
CASSLKVAGDYEQYF TGTGCCAGCAGCTTAAAGGTAGCGGGGGACTACGAGCAGTACTTC TRBV7-3 . TRBD2 TRBJ2-7 15
CSASELNEQFF TGCAGTGCTTCCGAGCTCAATGAGCAGTTCTTC TRBV20-1 few . TRBJ2-1 11
CASSHPQWEQFF TGTGCCAGCAGCCATCCCCAGTGGGAGCAGTTCTTC TRBV6-2/TRBV6-3 many . TRBJ2-1 12
CASSQARVGTGELFF TGTGCCAGCAGCCAAGCCAGGGTAGGGACCGGGGAGCTGTTTTTT TRBV3-1 many . TRBJ2-2 15
CASTLEGGGTGELFF TGTGCCAGCACCTTGGAGGGGGGCGGCACCGGGGAGCTGTTTTTT TRBV27 few . TRBJ2-2 15
CASSPGGLAPTRGTGELFF TGTGCCAGCAGCCCCGGGGGACTAGCGCCTACAAGGGGCACCGGGGAGCTGTTTTTT TRBV11-3 . TRBD2 TRBJ2-2 19
CASSDGAGGVNEQFF TGTGCCAGCAGTGACGGGGCGGGAGGCGTCAATGAGCAGTTCTTC TRBV6-4 few TRBD2 TRBJ2-1 15
CASSFSERGEQYF TGTGCCAGCAGCTTCTCTGAGAGGGGTGAGCAGTACTTC TRBV11-3 . . TRBJ2-7 13
CASSQGKEQYF TGTGCCAGCAGCCAAGGAAAAGAGCAGTACTTC TRBV3-1 many . TRBJ2-7 11
CASTEGTLNTEAFF TGTGCCAGCACGGAGGGAACCTTGAACACTGAAGCTTTCTTT TRBV2 . . TRBJ1-1 14